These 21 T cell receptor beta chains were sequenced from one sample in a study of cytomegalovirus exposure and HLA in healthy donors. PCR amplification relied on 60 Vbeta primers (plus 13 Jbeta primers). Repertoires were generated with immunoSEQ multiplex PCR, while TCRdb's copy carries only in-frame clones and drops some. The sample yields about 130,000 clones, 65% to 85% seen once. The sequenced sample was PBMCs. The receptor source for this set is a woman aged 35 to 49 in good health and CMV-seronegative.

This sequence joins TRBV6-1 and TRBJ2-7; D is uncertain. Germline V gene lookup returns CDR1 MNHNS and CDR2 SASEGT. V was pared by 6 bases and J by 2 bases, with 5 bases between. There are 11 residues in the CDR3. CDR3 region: CASSAAYEQYF. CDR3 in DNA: TGTGCCAGCAGCGCAGCCTACGAGCAGTACTTC.

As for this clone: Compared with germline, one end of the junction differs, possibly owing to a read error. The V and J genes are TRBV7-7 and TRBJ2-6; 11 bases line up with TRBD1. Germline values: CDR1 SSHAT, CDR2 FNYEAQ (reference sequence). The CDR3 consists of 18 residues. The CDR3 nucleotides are TGTGCCAGCAGCCTGGAGGGACAGGGGGGACTTGGGGCCAACGGCCTGACTTTC. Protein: CASSLEGQGGLGANGLTF.

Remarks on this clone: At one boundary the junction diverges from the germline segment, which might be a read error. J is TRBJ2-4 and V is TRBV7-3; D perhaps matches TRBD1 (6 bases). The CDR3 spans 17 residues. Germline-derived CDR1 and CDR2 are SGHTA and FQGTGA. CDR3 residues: CASSLGIGAGAKNSQYF. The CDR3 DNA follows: TGTGCCAGCAGCTTAGGAATCGGGGCAGGGGCCAAAAACAGTCAGTACTTC.

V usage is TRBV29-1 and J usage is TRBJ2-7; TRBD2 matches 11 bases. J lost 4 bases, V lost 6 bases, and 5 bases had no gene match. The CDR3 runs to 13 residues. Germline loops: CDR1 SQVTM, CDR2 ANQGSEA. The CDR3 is CSVLAGESYEQYF. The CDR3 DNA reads TGCAGCGTACTAGCGGGAGAATCGTACGAGCAGTACTTC.

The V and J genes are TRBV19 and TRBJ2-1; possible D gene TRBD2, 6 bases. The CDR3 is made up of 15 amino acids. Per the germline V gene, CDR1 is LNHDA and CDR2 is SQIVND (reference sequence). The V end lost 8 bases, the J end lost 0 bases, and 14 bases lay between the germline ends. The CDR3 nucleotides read TGTGCCAGTCATAGGAGGGCTGGCTCCTACAATGAGCAGTTCTTC. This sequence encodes CASHRRAGSYNEQFF.

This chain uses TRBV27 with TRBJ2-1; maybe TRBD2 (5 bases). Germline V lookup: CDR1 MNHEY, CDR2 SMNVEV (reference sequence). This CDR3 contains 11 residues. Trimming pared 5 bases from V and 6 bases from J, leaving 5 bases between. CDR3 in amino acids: CASSGGNEQFF. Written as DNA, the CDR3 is TGTGCCAGCAGTGGAGGCAATGAGCAGTTCTTC.

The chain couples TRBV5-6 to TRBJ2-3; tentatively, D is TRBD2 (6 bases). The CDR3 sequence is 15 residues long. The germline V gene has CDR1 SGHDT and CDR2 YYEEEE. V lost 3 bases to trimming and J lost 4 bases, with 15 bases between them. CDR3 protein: CASSSWGELADTQYF. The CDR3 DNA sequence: TGTGCCAGCAGCTCCTGGGGGGAATTAGCAGATACGCAGTATTTT.

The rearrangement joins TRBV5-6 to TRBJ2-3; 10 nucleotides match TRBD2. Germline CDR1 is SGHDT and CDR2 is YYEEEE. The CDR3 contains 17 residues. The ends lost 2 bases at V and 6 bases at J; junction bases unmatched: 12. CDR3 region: CASSFGLAVGMRDTQYF. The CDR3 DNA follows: TGTGCCAGCAGCTTCGGACTAGCGGTGGGTATGAGGGATACGCAGTATTTT.

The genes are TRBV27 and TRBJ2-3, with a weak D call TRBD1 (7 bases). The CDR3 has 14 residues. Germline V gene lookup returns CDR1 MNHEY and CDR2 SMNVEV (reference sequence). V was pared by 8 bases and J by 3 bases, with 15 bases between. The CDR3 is CASGRRGLTDTQYF. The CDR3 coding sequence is TGTGCCAGCGGGCGGAGGGGGCTGACAGATACGCAGTATTTT.

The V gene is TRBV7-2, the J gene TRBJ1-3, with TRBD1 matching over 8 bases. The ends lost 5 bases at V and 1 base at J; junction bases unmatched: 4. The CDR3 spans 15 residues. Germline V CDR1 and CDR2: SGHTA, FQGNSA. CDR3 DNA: TGTGCCAGCAGCAGCAGGACAGGGTCTGGAAACACCATATATTTT. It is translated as CASSSRTGSGNTIYF.

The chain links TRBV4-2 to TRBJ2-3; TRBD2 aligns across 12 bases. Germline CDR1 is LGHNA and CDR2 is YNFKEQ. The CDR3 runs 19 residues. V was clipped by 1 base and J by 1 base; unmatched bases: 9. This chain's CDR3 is CASSQAVLAGGRGTDTQYF. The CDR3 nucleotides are TGTGCCAGCAGCCAAGCAGTGCTAGCGGGAGGGCGAGGCACAGATACGCAGTATTTT.

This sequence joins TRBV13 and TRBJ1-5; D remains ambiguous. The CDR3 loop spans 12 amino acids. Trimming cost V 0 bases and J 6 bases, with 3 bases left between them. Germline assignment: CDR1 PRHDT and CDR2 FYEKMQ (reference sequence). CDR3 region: CASSLGRQPQHF. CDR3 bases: TGTGCCAGCAGCTTAGGCCGTCAGCCCCAGCATTTT.

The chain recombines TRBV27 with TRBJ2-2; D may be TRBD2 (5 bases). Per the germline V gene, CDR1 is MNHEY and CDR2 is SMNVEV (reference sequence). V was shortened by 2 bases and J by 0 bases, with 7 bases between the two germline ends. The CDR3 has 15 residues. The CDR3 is CASSLHGANTGELFF. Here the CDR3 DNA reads TGTGCCAGCAGTTTACACGGGGCGAACACCGGGGAGCTGTTTTTT.

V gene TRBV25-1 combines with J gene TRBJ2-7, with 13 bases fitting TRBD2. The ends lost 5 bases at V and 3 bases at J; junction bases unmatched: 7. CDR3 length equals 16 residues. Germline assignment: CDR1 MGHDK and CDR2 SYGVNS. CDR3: CASSTRTSGSLYEQYF. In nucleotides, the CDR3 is TGTGCCAGCAGTACCCGGACTAGCGGGAGCCTCTACGAGCAGTACTTC.

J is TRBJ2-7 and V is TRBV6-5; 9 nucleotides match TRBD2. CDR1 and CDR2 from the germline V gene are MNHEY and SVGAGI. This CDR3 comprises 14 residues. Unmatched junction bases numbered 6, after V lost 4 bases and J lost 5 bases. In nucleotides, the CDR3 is TGTGCCAGCAGTTCCCGCGGGGGGGCAGACGAGCAGTACTTC. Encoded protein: CASSSRGGADEQYF.

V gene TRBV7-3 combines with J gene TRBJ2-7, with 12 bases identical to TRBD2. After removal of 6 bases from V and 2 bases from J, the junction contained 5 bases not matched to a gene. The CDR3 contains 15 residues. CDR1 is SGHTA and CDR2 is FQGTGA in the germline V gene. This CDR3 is CASSLTSGGAYEQYF. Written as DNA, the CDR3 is TGTGCCAGCAGTTTGACTAGCGGGGGAGCCTACGAGCAGTACTTC.

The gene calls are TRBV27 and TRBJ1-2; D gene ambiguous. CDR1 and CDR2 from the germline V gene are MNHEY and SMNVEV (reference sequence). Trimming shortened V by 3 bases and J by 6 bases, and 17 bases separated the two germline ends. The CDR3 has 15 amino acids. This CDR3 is CASSFTPGSGNGYTF. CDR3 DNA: TGTGCCAGCAGTTTTACTCCGGGCTCGGGAAATGGCTACACCTTC.

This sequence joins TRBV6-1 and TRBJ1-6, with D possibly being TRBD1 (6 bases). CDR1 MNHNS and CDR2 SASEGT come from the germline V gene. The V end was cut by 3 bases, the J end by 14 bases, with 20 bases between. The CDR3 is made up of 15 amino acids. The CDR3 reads CASSEVQGRRGALHF. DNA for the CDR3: TGTGCCAGCAGTGAGGTACAGGGTCGCCGTGGAGCCCTCCACTTT.

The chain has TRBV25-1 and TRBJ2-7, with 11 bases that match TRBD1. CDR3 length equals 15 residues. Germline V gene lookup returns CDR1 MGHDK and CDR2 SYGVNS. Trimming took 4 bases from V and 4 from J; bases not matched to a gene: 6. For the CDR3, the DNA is TGTGCCAGCAGTGGCGAGGACAGGGGGCGATACGAGCAGTACTTC. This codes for CASSGEDRGRYEQYF.

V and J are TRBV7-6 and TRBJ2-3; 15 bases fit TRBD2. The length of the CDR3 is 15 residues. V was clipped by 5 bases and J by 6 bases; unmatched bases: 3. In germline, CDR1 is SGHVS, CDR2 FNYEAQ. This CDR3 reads CASSGLAGGHDTQYF. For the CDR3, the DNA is TGTGCCAGCAGCGGACTAGCGGGGGGGCATGATACGCAGTATTTT.

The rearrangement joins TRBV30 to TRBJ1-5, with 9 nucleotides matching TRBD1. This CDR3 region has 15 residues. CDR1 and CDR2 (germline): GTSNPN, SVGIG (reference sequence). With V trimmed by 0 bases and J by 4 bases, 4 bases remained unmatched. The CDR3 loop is CAWSVPGTGNQPQHF. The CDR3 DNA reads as TGTGCCTGGAGTGTACCCGGGACAGGGAATCAGCCCCAGCATTTT.